This TCR beta chain was captured by sequencing in a study of T-cell memory formation after mild COVID-19. Overall study results and limits: Some clones that responded turned up in pre-infection memory, which suggests that cross-reactive memory joined in. Proof of SARS-CoV-2 specificity was absent for the second-wave clones that crested on day 37.

This clonotype showed up many times. Its target is unknown. TCRdb redid the calling of the 5' RACE reads with MiXCR, one entry per CDR3 protein. The sample records about 50,000 distinct CDR3 sequences, around 9.7% being singletons. This CDR3 region has 16 residues. Germline assignment: CDR1 KGHSH and CDR2 LQKENI. Trimming cost V 6 bases and J 1 base; bases outside gene matches: 2. The sequenced sample consisted of PBMCs or a T cell subset sorted from them (not recorded which). The origin of this receptor is an adult woman who had mild COVID-19 (a few samples of this study predate the infection). Cell type and time point are not known. This chain connects TRBV18 to TRBJ2-1, with 14 bases matching TRBD2. CDR3 sequence reads: CASSGTSGSSYNEQFF. The CDR3 DNA follows: TGTGCCAGCTCGGGGACTAGCGGGAGTTCCTACAATGAGCAGTTCTTC.